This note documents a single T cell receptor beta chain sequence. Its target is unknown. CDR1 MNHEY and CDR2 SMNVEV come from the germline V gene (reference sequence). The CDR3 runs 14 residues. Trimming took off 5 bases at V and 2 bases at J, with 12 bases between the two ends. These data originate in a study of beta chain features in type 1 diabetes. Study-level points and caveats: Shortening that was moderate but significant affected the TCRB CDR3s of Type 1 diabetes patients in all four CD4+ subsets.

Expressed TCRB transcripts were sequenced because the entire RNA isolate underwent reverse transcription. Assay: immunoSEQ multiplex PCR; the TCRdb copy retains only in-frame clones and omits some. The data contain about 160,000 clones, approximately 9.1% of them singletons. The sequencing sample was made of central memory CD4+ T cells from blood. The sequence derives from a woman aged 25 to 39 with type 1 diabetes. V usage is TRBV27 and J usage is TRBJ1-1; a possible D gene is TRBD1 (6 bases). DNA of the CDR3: TGTGCCAGCAGTAGGCCGGACAGAAACACTGAAGCTTTCTTT. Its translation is CASSRPDRNTEAFF.